This record looks at one T cell receptor beta chain sequence and its context. Germline V lookup: CDR1 SGHAT, CDR2 FQNNGV. The V and J ends lost 2 bases and 5 bases, in that order; junction bases with no gene match: 0. The CDR3 is 15 amino acids. The entry originates in a study of blood T cell repertoires in COVID-19. In the study overall: The origin of the acute and convalescent COVID-19 samples was the United States, Italy and Spain. Nucleic acid was either cDNA or gDNA, and it came from T cells, B-cell-depleted T cells, or PBMCs.

In the original workflow: Estimated nucleated cell counts came from reference gene primer amplification. Clones were read by immunoSEQ multiplex PCR, and TCRdb kept only the in-frame ones, dropping some. V and J calls and clone size are copied from that table; D and trimming were computed from the DNA. The data show 250,000 to 300,000 clones, 86% seen once. Patients from Seattle were sampled longitudinally, starting during active infection. V and J are TRBV11-2 and TRBJ2-1, with 13 bases identical to TRBD2. The sequenced sample was peripheral blood. The clonotype comes from a woman in her thirties with COVID-19, enrolled during active disease. DNA of the CDR3: TGTGCCAGCAGCTTAACTAGCGGGGGGGACAATGAGCAGTTCTTC. As protein: CASSLTSGGDNEQFF.